The 15 T cell receptor beta chains in this list originate from one sample, sequenced in a study of blood T cell repertoires in COVID-19. Measured with immunoSEQ multiplex PCR; TCRdb has only the in-frame clones, and not every one. The sample holds under 250,000 clones, 80% to 90% seen once. Sequenced: PBMCs or T cells enriched from blood (not recorded which). The receptors stem from a woman aged 40 to 50 who had been exposed to COVID-19.

This clone was seen only a few times. The chain combines TRBV6-2 or TRBV6-3 with TRBJ1-5; TRBD1 is a possible D gene (6 bases). CDR1 and CDR2 from the germline V gene are MNHEY and SVGEGT. The CDR3 is 15 amino acids. Between the trimmed V and J ends, which lost 4 bases and 2 bases, there was a span of 12 bases. The DNA for the CDR3 is TGTGCCAGCAGTTCCAGGGGAGAGGGCAATCAGCCCCAGCATTTT. Encoded protein: CASSSRGEGNQPQHF.

The rearrangement joins TRBV11-3 to TRBJ2-1, with 9 nucleotides matching TRBD2. This CDR3 has 15 amino acids. Germline CDR1 and CDR2: SGHNT and YENEEA. J gave up 7 bases and V 0 bases, and 4 bases lay outside the gene matches. The CDR3 DNA follows: TGTGCCAGCAGCTTAGAATCTAGCGGGACGAATGAGCAGTTCTTC. Translated: CASSLESSGTNEQFF.

This chain links TRBV6-4 with TRBJ2-2, with 7 bases that match TRBD1. The CDR3 is 15 residues long. CDR1 is MRHNA and CDR2 is SNTAGT in the germline V gene. With V trimmed by 6 bases and J by 4 bases, 8 bases remained unmatched. DNA for the CDR3: TGTGCCAGCAGGCCACAGGGGTCGGGCACCGGGGAGCTGTTTTTT. Residues: CASRPQGSGTGELFF.

The chain couples TRBV5-5 to TRBJ1-6; D uncertain. Germline CDR1 SGHKS, CDR2 YYEKEE (reference sequence). The V gene lost 0 bases and the J gene lost 6 bases, with 7 bases spanning the gap. The CDR3 is made up of 14 amino acids. The CDR3 DNA sequence: TGTGCCAGCAGCTTGGTTGGAGGTAATTCACCCCTCCACTTT. Amino acid sequence: CASSLVGGNSPLHF.

The chain combines TRBV28 with TRBJ1-5, with TRBD1 as a possible D gene (5 bases). V was shortened by 7 bases and J by 9 bases, with 16 bases between the two germline ends. This CDR3 has 13 amino acids. In germline, CDR1 is MDHEN, CDR2 SYDVKM. In nucleotides, the CDR3 is TGTGCCAGCACCATCGGGGGGTCGTGGCCCCAGCATTTT. Translation: CASTIGGSWPQHF.

The chain recombines TRBV29-1 with TRBJ1-2; D not certain. CDR1 SQVTM and CDR2 ANQGSEA come from the germline V gene. This CDR3 region has 14 residues. Deletions cut 0 bases from V and 2 bases from J, with 10 bases between. The CDR3 coding sequence is TGCAGCGTTGAAGATGGCCCGGGGAACTATGGCTACACCTTC. The encoded protein is CSVEDGPGNYGYTF.

In regard to this clone: Within the sample, other DNA sequences also encode this same CDR3. The genes are TRBV11-2 and TRBJ1-1; D is unclear. Germline CDR1 reads SGHAT; CDR2 reads FQNNGV. The CDR3 runs to 11 residues. The germline V and J ends were trimmed by 2 bases and 4 bases, with 2 bases remaining between them. The CDR3 sequence is CASSLLTEAFF. The DNA for the CDR3 is TGTGCCAGCAGCTTACTCACTGAAGCTTTCTTT. The full variable domain, in which reference TRBV11-2 and TRBJ1-1 provide the parts outside the CDR3, is EAGVAQSPRYKIIEKRQSVAFWCNPISGHATLYWYQQILGQGPKLLIQFQNNGVVDDSQLPKDRFSAERLKGVDSTLKIQPAKLEDSAVYLCASSLLTEAFFGQGTRLTVV.

The chain uses TRBV4-2 and TRBJ1-2; D may be TRBD1 (5 bases). Germline V lookup: CDR1 LGHNA, CDR2 YNFKEQ. The CDR3 has 15 residues. Trimming took 1 base from V and 6 from J, leaving 15 bases between them. CDR3 sequence reads: CASSQAGAIRDGYTF. In nucleotides, the CDR3 is TGTGCCAGCAGCCAAGCTGGAGCGATCAGGGATGGCTACACCTTC.

The gene calls are TRBV23-1 and TRBJ2-7; D is perhaps TRBD1 (6 bases). TRBV23-1 is known as an ORF, though its function is uncertain. Deletions cut 4 bases from V and 5 bases from J, with 21 bases between. CDR3 length equals 16 residues. In nucleotides, the CDR3 is TGCGCCAGCAGTCCCCCCGGAAGGACAGTAAACCACGAGCAGTACGTC. As protein: CASSPPGRTVNHEQYV.

The rearrangement links TRBV27 to TRBJ1-5, with 10 bases fitting TRBD1. Germline values: CDR1 MNHEY, CDR2 SMNVEV (reference sequence). The trim removed 4 bases at V and 3 bases at J, leaving 6 bases unmatched. CDR3 length: 16 residues. CDR3 bases: TGTGCCAGCAGTTCGACAGGGGGCCGTTACAATCAGCCCCAGCATTTT. Amino acid sequence: CASSSTGGRYNQPQHF.

The gene calls are TRBV28 and TRBJ2-5; 7 positions match TRBD1. From germline, CDR1 is MDHEN and CDR2 SYDVKM. This CDR3 region has 17 residues. Germline trimming cut 5 bases from V and 5 bases from J; bases unmatched to any gene: 17. CDR3 protein: CASSKTQGLIIEETQYF. Written as DNA, the CDR3 is TGTGCCAGCAGTAAAACACAGGGGCTGATAATTGAGGAGACCCAGTACTTC.

The table lists this clone with a count of one. The V call is TRBV19, the J call TRBJ2-5; a possible D gene is TRBD1 (6 bases). The ends were cut back, 10 bases at V and 4 bases at J, with 19 bases in the middle. CDR1 and CDR2 (germline): LNHDA, SQIVND (reference sequence). This CDR3 has 14 amino acids. The CDR3 protein is CATSRGRERETQYF. Written as DNA, the CDR3 is TGTGCCACCTCTAGGGGGAGAGAGCGAGAGACCCAGTACTTC.

The rearrangement uses TRBV7-2 and TRBJ2-7; 8 bases match TRBD2. This CDR3 contains 16 residues. After removal of 7 bases from V and 6 bases from J, the junction contained 17 bases not matched to a gene. Germline V gene lookup returns CDR1 SGHTA and CDR2 FQGNSA. CDR3 DNA: TGTGCCAGCACAAAACCGACGGGGGGGCCCTTAACCGAGCAGTACTTC. Encoded protein: CASTKPTGGPLTEQYF.

The chain links TRBV29-1 to TRBJ2-5; 10 nucleotides align to TRBD1. CDR1 SQVTM and CDR2 ANQGSEA come from the germline V gene. The CDR3 is made up of 14 amino acids. V was clipped by 3 bases and J by 10 bases; unmatched bases: 11. CDR3 coding DNA: TGCAGCGTTGACTCGGGAGGGACAGGGGCCATCCAGTACTTC. Protein product: CSVDSGGTGAIQYF.

V gene TRBV27 combines with J gene TRBJ1-4; D remains unclear. V lost 0 bases and J 1 base, leaving 12 bases between the germline ends. The CDR3 is made up of 17 amino acids. Per germline, CDR1 MNHEY and CDR2 SMNVEV (reference sequence). The CDR3: CASSLSFPLVTNEKLFF. The CDR3 nucleotides read TGTGCCAGCAGTTTATCCTTTCCCCTCGTAACTAATGAAAAACTGTTTTTT. The full variable domain, rest sourced from reference TRBV27 and TRBJ1-4, is EAQVTQNPRYLITVTGKKLTVTCSQNMNHEYMSWYRQDPGLGLRQIYYSMNVEVTDKGDVPEGYKVSRKEKRNFPLILESPSPNQTSLYFCASSLSFPLVTNEKLFFGSGTQLSVL.